Each of the 20 T cell receptor beta chains below was sequenced from the same sample in a study of cytomegalovirus exposure and HLA in healthy donors. The PCR was carried out with 60 Vbeta primers and 13 Jbeta primers. Generated by immunoSEQ multiplex PCR, the TCRdb table keeps only in-frame clones and is missing some. The table has fewer than 100,000 clones, about 75% seen once. The specimen sequenced was PBMCs. Receptors were obtained from a middle-aged man in good health and CMV-seropositive.

The genes are TRBV7-2 and TRBJ2-7; TRBD1 matches 8 bases. V trimming: 4 bases; J trimming: 1 base; junction bases outside the gene matches: 12. The CDR3 loop spans 17 amino acids. The germline V gene has CDR1 SGHTA and CDR2 FQGNSA. The CDR3 DNA is TGTGCCAGCAGCTCACCCGACCGGGACAGGCATTCCTACGAGCAGTACTTC. This encodes CASSSPDRDRHSYEQYF.

The chain combines TRBV7-6 with TRBJ2-7, with TRBD2 identical over 9 bases. The CDR3 covers 15 residues. V gave up 5 bases and J gave up 2 bases; unmatched junction bases: 7. Germline V gene sequence: CDR1 SGHVS, CDR2 FNYEAQ. CDR3 coding DNA: TGTGCCAGCAGCCTTAGCGGGGGCTCCACCTACGAGCAGTACTTC. Amino acids: CASSLSGGSTYEQYF.

This clone has only a few counts. The V and J genes are TRBV7-2 and TRBJ1-3; maybe TRBD1 (5 bases). V was trimmed by 5 bases and J by 7 bases, leaving 18 bases between them. Looked up from germline, CDR1 is SGHTA and CDR2 is FQGNSA. This CDR3 has 15 amino acids. The CDR3 region has the DNA TGTGCCAGCAGCCGAGACCTAATAGCAGGGAACACCATATATTTT. This sequence encodes CASSRDLIAGNTIYF. The full variable domain, its missing parts supplied by reference TRBV7-2 and TRBJ1-3, is GAGVSQSPSNKVTEKGKDVELRCDPISGHTALYWYRQSLGQGLEFLIYFQGNSAPDKSGLPSDRFSAERTGGSVSTLTIQRTQQEDSAVYLCASSRDLIAGNTIYFGEGSWLTVV.

The chain employs TRBV25-1 and TRBJ2-7; 10 positions agree with TRBD1. The CDR3 covers 14 residues. The J segment lost 6 bases and the V segment lost 4 bases, leaving 6 bases of the junction unmatched. Germline V gene sequence: CDR1 MGHDK, CDR2 SYGVNS. Written as DNA, the CDR3 is TGTGCCAGCAGTGGACAGGGGGCTAGCCTCGAGCAGTACTTC. Translated: CASSGQGASLEQYF.

V usage is TRBV6-6 and J usage is TRBJ2-3; 9 nucleotides match TRBD2. This CDR3 spans 16 amino acids. The junction had 10 bases not matched to a gene; V was cut back by 5 bases and J by 4 bases. Germline V gene data show CDR1 as MNHNY and CDR2 as SVGAGI (reference sequence). The CDR3 loop reads CASSTFRGGVPDTQYF. In DNA, the CDR3 is TGTGCCAGCAGTACGTTTCGCGGGGGGGTGCCAGATACGCAGTATTTT.

This chain uses TRBV10-1 with TRBJ2-3; 9 bases line up with TRBD2. Germline loops: CDR1 WNHNN, CDR2 SYGVQD (reference sequence). The CDR3 runs 15 residues. V lost 3 bases, J lost 5 bases, and 6 bases stayed unmatched. The CDR3 DNA follows: TGCGCCAGCAGTGATACCTGGCGGGGGGGAGATACGCAGTATTTT. Protein product: CASSDTWRGGDTQYF.

The rearrangement links TRBV27 to TRBJ1-5; D is perhaps TRBD1 (5 bases). This CDR3 contains 15 residues. Trimming left V 6 bases short and J 4 bases short, with 16 bases between. Germline V gene data show CDR1 as MNHEY and CDR2 as SMNVEV (reference sequence). CDR3 nucleotide sequence: TGTGCCAGCAGCCCTCGGGGGAGCGAAAATCAGCCCCAGCATTTT. This gives the protein CASSPRGSENQPQHF.

The chain combines TRBV29-1 with TRBJ2-1; weak D call: TRBD2 (6 bases). The germline gives CDR1 SQVTM, CDR2 ANQGSEA. V dropped 1 base and J dropped 4 bases, with 14 bases sitting between them. CDR3 size: 15 residues. The CDR3 spells CSVEAERVPYNEQFF. The CDR3 DNA is TGCAGCGTTGAAGCCGAGCGGGTCCCGTACAATGAGCAGTTCTTC.

This clone was seen only a few times. The V and J genes are TRBV5-6 and TRBJ1-1, with 9 bases identical to TRBD1. Looked up from germline, CDR1 is SGHDT and CDR2 is YYEEEE. With 0 bases clipped from V and 12 bases from J, the junction kept 3 bases outside the gene matches. The CDR3 runs 12 residues. Here the CDR3 reads CASSLGDRATFF. As DNA, the CDR3 is TGTGCCAGCAGCTTGGGGGACAGGGCTACTTTCTTT.

Notes on this clone: Other DNA sequences in this specimen translate into the identical CDR3. The chain joins TRBV19 to TRBJ1-2; D might be TRBD1 (6 bases). The CDR3 covers 13 residues. Between the trimmed V and J ends, which lost 2 bases and 2 bases, there was a span of 6 bases. Per germline, CDR1 LNHDA and CDR2 SQIVND (reference sequence). The CDR3 here is CASSIQGNYGYTF. CDR3 DNA sequence: TGTGCCAGTAGTATACAGGGGAACTATGGCTACACCTTC.

V and J are TRBV27 and TRBJ2-2, with TRBD2 matching 9 bases. The CDR3 contains 14 residues. V trimming: 5 bases; J trimming: 6 bases; junction bases outside the gene matches: 4. Germline CDR1 is MNHEY and CDR2 is SMNVEV (reference sequence). The CDR3 loop is CASSQLAGSGELFF. DNA for the CDR3: TGTGCCAGCAGTCAACTAGCGGGCTCCGGGGAGCTGTTTTTT.

V and J are TRBV15 and TRBJ1-1, with D unclear. V lost 5 bases and J lost 5, with 15 bases in between. Germline loops: CDR1 LNHNV, CDR2 YYDKDF (reference sequence). The CDR3 totals 14 residues. CDR3 nucleotides: TGTGCCACCAGCCCCCGTGGGCTCCGGACTGAAGCTTTCTTT. This gives the protein CATSPRGLRTEAFF.

The chain recombines TRBV27 with TRBJ2-1; TRBD2 matches at 10 bases. J gave up 7 bases and V 4 bases, and 16 bases lay outside the gene matches. This CDR3 is built from 18 residues. Germline CDR1 is MNHEY and CDR2 is SMNVEV (reference sequence). CDR3 residues: CASSSSSLAGGRLNEQFF. CDR3 DNA sequence: TGTGCCAGCAGTTCCTCCTCGTTAGCGGGAGGTCGGTTGAATGAGCAGTTCTTC.

The sample holds a few counts of this clone. Other DNA sequences in the sample encode the same CDR3. V is TRBV4-1 and J is TRBJ2-5; D remains unclear. The germline CDR1 and CDR2 sequences are MGHRA and YSYEKL. With 1 base removed from V and 5 bases from J, the gap between germline ends came to 8 bases. The CDR3 contains 13 residues. CDR3 protein: CASSQGRWETQYF. CDR3 sequence (DNA): TGCGCCAGCAGCCAAGGGAGATGGGAGACCCAGTACTTC.

The chain has TRBV11-2 and TRBJ2-7; a weak D match, TRBD1 (6 bases). This CDR3 is 13 amino acids long. The germline CDR1 and CDR2 sequences are SGHAT and FQNNGV. V lost 4 bases, J lost 6 bases, and 13 bases lay in between. The CDR3 DNA reads as TGTGCCAGCAGCTCAACAGGGTTAGGCGAGCAGTACTTC. Its protein product is CASSSTGLGEQYF.

The rearrangement links TRBV6-1 to TRBJ2-5; 7 bases match TRBD2. CDR1 is MNHNS and CDR2 is SASEGT in the germline V gene. The ends lost 5 bases at V and 9 bases at J; junction bases unmatched: 12. This CDR3 region has 14 residues. The CDR3 DNA sequence: TGTGCCAGCAGTCCCTCCGGGACTGCGGGAGCCCAGTACTTC. Translation: CASSPSGTAGAQYF.

This clone was counted a few times. The chain has TRBV29-1 and TRBJ2-7; unclear D gene. Germline lookup yields CDR1 SQVTM and CDR2 ANQGSEA. CDR3 length equals 12 residues. Trimming took 3 bases from V and 1 from J, leaving 7 bases between them. The CDR3 DNA reads TGCAGCGTTGAGTTGCAGTCCTACGAGCAGTACTTC. Its translation is CSVELQSYEQYF.

This clone has only a few counts. This chain uses TRBV11-3 with TRBJ1-5, with D unresolved. Trimming removed 2 bases at V and 8 bases at J, with 19 bases between. The CDR3 is 16 residues long. CDR1 and CDR2 from the germline V gene are SGHNT and YENEEA. The DNA of the CDR3 is TGTGCCAGCAGCTTAAAAAGGTTACTAGCATTGGAGCCCCAGCATTTT. Translated, it gives CASSLKRLLALEPQHF.

This clone was picked up a small number of times. CDR3 in amino acids: CASSHGTEAFF. In DNA, the CDR3 is TGTGCCAGCAGTCACGGCACTGAAGCTTTCTTT. The chain recombines TRBV27 with TRBJ1-1; D call uncertain. CDR1 and CDR2 (germline): MNHEY, SMNVEV (reference sequence). Trimming removed 5 bases at V and 4 bases at J, with 5 bases between. There are 11 residues in the CDR3.

The chain links TRBV2 to TRBJ1-6; D gene uncertain. Germline V CDR1 and CDR2: SNHLY, FYNNEI. V was trimmed by 2 bases and J by 0 bases, leaving 11 bases between them. The CDR3 is 17 residues long. This chain's CDR3 is CASSESPPGSYNSPLHF. CDR3 DNA: TGTGCCAGCAGTGAAAGTCCACCAGGCTCCTATAATTCACCCCTCCACTTT.